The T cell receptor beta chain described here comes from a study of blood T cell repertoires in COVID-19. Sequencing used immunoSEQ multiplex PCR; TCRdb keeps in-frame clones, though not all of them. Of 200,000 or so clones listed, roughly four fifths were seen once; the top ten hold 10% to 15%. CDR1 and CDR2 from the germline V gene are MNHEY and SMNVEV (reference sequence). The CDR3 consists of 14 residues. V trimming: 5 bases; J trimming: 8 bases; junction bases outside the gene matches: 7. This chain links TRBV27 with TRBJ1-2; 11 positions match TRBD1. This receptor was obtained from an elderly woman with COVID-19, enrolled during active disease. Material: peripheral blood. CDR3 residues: CASSHPGQGAGYTF. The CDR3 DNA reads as TGTGCCAGCAGTCACCCTGGACAGGGGGCAGGCTACACCTTC.